A single sample is the source of the 31 T cell receptor beta chains below, sequenced in a study of cytomegalovirus exposure and HLA in healthy donors. The primer mix had 60 Vbeta and 13 Jbeta primers. Repertoires were generated with immunoSEQ multiplex PCR, while TCRdb's copy carries only in-frame clones and drops some. This table has roughly 200,000 clones, roughly 85% appearing once. Sequencing was done on a sample of PBMCs. These receptor sequences come from a woman in her thirties in good health and CMV-seropositive.

On this clone: A junction end diverges from the germline sequence, so it may reflect a read error. The chain recombines TRBV19 with TRBJ2-1; D unresolved. The germline CDR1 and CDR2 sequences are LNHDA and SQIVND (reference sequence). The CDR3 extends over 11 amino acids. The CDR3 nucleotides read TGTGCCAGCAGTACCCGGAATGAGCAGTTCTTC. It codes for CASSTRNEQFF.

The chain carries TRBV27 and TRBJ1-1; the D gene is possibly TRBD1 (5 bases). Germline CDR1 reads MNHEY; CDR2 reads SMNVEV (reference sequence). V was trimmed by 0 bases and J by 4 bases, leaving 12 bases between them. The CDR3 loop spans 15 amino acids. In DNA, the CDR3 is TGTGCCAGCAGTTTATCGACTCAGGGTATCACTGAAGCTTTCTTT. Its translation is CASSLSTQGITEAFF.

The rearrangement links TRBV5-4 to TRBJ2-5; no definite D call. With 2 bases removed from V and 4 bases from J, the gap between germline ends came to 9 bases. The germline V gene has CDR1 SGHNT and CDR2 YYREEE (reference sequence). The CDR3 extends over 13 amino acids. The DNA for the CDR3 is TGTGCCAGCAGCTTTGGCCCGCTAGAGACCCAGTACTTC. Amino acids: CASSFGPLETQYF. Combining the CDR3 with reference TRBV5-4 and TRBJ2-5 gives the whole variable domain ETGVTQSPTHLIKTRGQQVTLRCSSQSGHNTVSWYQQALGQGPQFIFQYYREEENGRGNFPPRFSGLQFPNYSSELNVNALELDDSALYLCASSFGPLETQYFGPGTRLLVL.

The chain uses TRBV5-1 and TRBJ1-2; TRBD1 agrees at 8 bases. The CDR3 is made up of 15 amino acids. J gave up 5 bases and V 2 bases, and 8 bases lay outside the gene matches. Germline CDR1 reads SGHRS; CDR2 reads YFSETQ. CDR3 DNA sequence: TGCGCCAGCAGCTTAATGGACAGGGATGGTTATGGCTACACCTTC. This translates into CASSLMDRDGYGYTF.

This chain uses TRBV5-5 with TRBJ1-2; D unresolved. Per germline, CDR1 SGHKS and CDR2 YYEKEE (reference sequence). V dropped 3 bases and J dropped 3 bases, with 21 bases sitting between them. The CDR3 runs to 17 residues. CDR3 DNA sequence: TGTGCCAGCAGCTCCCGCGCCCTTCCGCTCGGGGACTATGGCTACACCTTC. Protein: CASSSRALPLGDYGYTF.

V usage is TRBV7-9 and J usage is TRBJ2-7; D is possibly TRBD1 (5 bases). The CDR3 consists of 15 residues. Trimming took off 5 bases at V and 5 bases at J, with 19 bases between the two ends. Per germline, CDR1 SEHNR and CDR2 FQNEAQ (reference sequence). The CDR3 DNA reads as TGTGCCAGCAGCGCACAGGATCTTCCTCGGCACGAGCAGTACTTC. This sequence encodes CASSAQDLPRHEQYF.

This clone was picked up a small number of times. CDR3 sequence: CASRDSEYTGELVSIGVGELFF. The CDR3 nucleotides are TGTGCCAGCAGAGACAGCGAATACACCGGGGAGCTGGTTTCTATAGGAGTCGGGGAGCTGTTTTTT. The J gene is TRBJ2-2, the V gene TRBV6-4; D possibly uses TRBD1 or TRBD2 (5 bases each). The germline V and J ends were trimmed by 6 bases and 7 bases, with 39 bases remaining between them. Germline CDR1 reads MRHNA; CDR2 reads SNTAGT. The CDR3 totals 22 residues.

The V call is TRBV23-1, the J call TRBJ2-5, with D perhaps matching TRBD2 (6 bases). TRBV23-1 is treated as an ORF (open reading frame) with a function not yet certain. The CDR3 is made up of 14 amino acids. Trimming left V 7 bases short and J 1 base short, with 13 bases between. CDR3 in DNA: TGCGCCAGCATAACAGGAGGGGTCCAAGAGACCCAGTACTTC. This sequence encodes CASITGGVQETQYF.

The chain is built from TRBV19 and TRBJ2-5; D call uncertain. Germline V CDR1 and CDR2: LNHDA, SQIVND (reference sequence). Trimming removed 10 bases from V and 0 bases from J, with 12 bases in between. This CDR3 is 13 amino acids long. In DNA form, the CDR3 reads TGTGCCACCTCGGAGTTGTACCAAGAGACCCAGTACTTC. Its translation: CATSELYQETQYF.

This clone showed up just a few times. The rearrangement links TRBV27 to TRBJ2-3, with TRBD1 matching over 9 bases. The CDR3 is 17 residues long. CDR1 MNHEY and CDR2 SMNVEV come from the germline V gene (reference sequence). V lost 1 base to trimming and J lost 4 bases; unmatched junction nucleotides: 9. The CDR3 spells CASSLYGRGTGSDTQYF. The CDR3 bases are TGTGCCAGCAGTTTATACGGGAGAGGGACAGGGTCAGATACGCAGTATTTT.

V gene TRBV4-2 combines with J gene TRBJ2-2, with TRBD2 matching over 9 bases. The germline V gene encodes CDR1 LGHNA and CDR2 YNFKEQ. The CDR3 has 18 amino acids. J gave up 5 bases and V 0 bases, and 10 bases lay outside the gene matches. The CDR3, as DNA: TGTGCCAGCAGCCAAGAGGGAGCGGGGGGCTCGGGAACCGGGGAGCTGTTTTTT. It codes for CASSQEGAGGSGTGELFF.

This clone has just one count. V usage is TRBV7-9 and J usage is TRBJ1-4; tentatively, D is TRBD1 (5 bases). The CDR3 is made up of 17 amino acids. Germline V gene data show CDR1 as SEHNR and CDR2 as FQNEAQ (reference sequence). Trimming stripped 5 bases from V and 4 bases from J, with 20 bases between. The CDR3: CASSPTTLTADNEKLFF. In nucleotides, the CDR3 is TGTGCCAGCAGCCCTACGACCTTGACAGCCGATAATGAAAAACTGTTTTTT.

This chain uses TRBV4-1 with TRBJ1-1; a possible D gene is TRBD1 (5 bases). Trimming removed 0 bases from V and 4 bases from J, with 9 bases in between. Germline assignment: CDR1 MGHRA and CDR2 YSYEKL. The CDR3 totals 14 residues. CDR3 residues: CASSQDGGGTEAFF. The CDR3 DNA reads as TGCGCCAGCAGCCAAGATGGGGGAGGCACTGAAGCTTTCTTT.

This clone was detected a few times. The chain couples TRBV6-1 to TRBJ2-3, with 10 positions matching TRBD2. CDR3 length: 15 residues. The V gene end was trimmed by 7 bases and the J gene end by 0 bases; junction bases not matched to a gene: 4. Germline V lookup: CDR1 MNHNS, CDR2 SASEGT. Written as DNA, the CDR3 is TGTGCCAGCAAGCTAGCGGGGGCTAGCACAGATACGCAGTATTTT. It specifies CASKLAGASTDTQYF.

The V and J genes are TRBV10-2 and TRBJ2-2; D is perhaps TRBD2 (6 bases). The germline CDR1 and CDR2 sequences are WSHSY and SAAADI. This CDR3 comprises 14 residues. The V gene lost 6 bases and the J gene lost 2 bases, with 10 bases spanning the gap. DNA for the CDR3: TGCGCCAGCAGGCACGGGGGTAACACCGGGGAGCTGTTTTTT. This gives the protein CASRHGGNTGELFF.

The chain employs TRBV11-3 and TRBJ1-6; perhaps TRBD1 as D (5 bases). The CDR3 is 13 residues long. V lost 0 bases and J 11 bases, leaving 8 bases between the germline ends. CDR1 is SGHNT and CDR2 is YENEEA in the germline V gene. Here the CDR3 DNA reads TGTGCCAGCAGCTTAGAAGCGGGGGCACCCCTCCACTTT. It yields the protein CASSLEAGAPLHF.

The chain recombines TRBV7-2 with TRBJ2-5, with a weak D call TRBD1 (5 bases). Trimming stripped 5 bases from V and 4 bases from J, with 14 bases between. Germline V CDR1 and CDR2: SGHTA, FQGNSA. The CDR3 runs to 14 residues. In nucleotides, the CDR3 is TGTGCCAGCAGCGCCCAGACAGTTACAGAGACCCAGTACTTC. This encodes CASSAQTVTETQYF.

This clone was seen a single time. The V call is TRBV19, the J call TRBJ1-2; D possibly corresponds to TRBD1 (6 bases). The CDR3 runs 15 residues. CDR1 is LNHDA and CDR2 is SQIVND in the germline V gene (reference sequence). Trimming removed 5 bases from V and 4 bases from J, with 17 bases in between. CDR3 DNA sequence: TGTGCCAGTAGTGAGGCGACCCCCAGGGGCTATGGCTACACCTTC. This encodes CASSEATPRGYGYTF. The full variable domain, rest sourced from reference TRBV19 and TRBJ1-2, is DGGITQSPKYLFRKEGQNVTLSCEQNLNHDAMYWYRQDPGQGLRLIYYSQIVNDFQKGDIAEGYSVSREKKESFPLTVTSAQKNPTAFYLCASSEATPRGYGYTFGSGTRLTVV.

The rearrangement joins TRBV25-1 to TRBJ2-3; 7 bases are a match to TRBD1. Germline CDR1 is MGHDK and CDR2 is SYGVNS. V dropped 6 bases and J dropped 3; count of bases not matched to a gene: 3. The CDR3 contains 13 residues. Here the CDR3 DNA reads TGTGCCAGCAGCCCGACAGGGACAGATACGCAGTATTTT. Translating it yields CASSPTGTDTQYF.

This sequence joins TRBV10-3 and TRBJ1-2; a possible D gene is TRBD1 (5 bases). Germline V lookup: CDR1 ENHRY, CDR2 SYGVKD. This CDR3 comprises 15 residues. Trimming took off 7 bases at V and 2 bases at J, with 17 bases between the two ends. The CDR3: CAITPVGGSNYGYTF. CDR3 in DNA: TGTGCCATCACCCCGGTGGGGGGATCCAACTATGGCTACACCTTC.

The chain joins TRBV18 to TRBJ1-1, with 9 bases identical to TRBD1. The CDR3 is made up of 16 amino acids. The germline gives CDR1 KGHSH, CDR2 LQKENI. Trimming removed 1 base from V and 6 bases from J; junction bases left unmatched: 9. CDR3 sequence (DNA): TGTGCCAGCTCACCACGACAGGGGGACCCTATGTCTGAAGCTTTCTTT. This gives the protein CASSPRQGDPMSEAFF.

This clone came up once. This chain connects TRBV27 to TRBJ2-1; TRBD2 matches at 8 bases. The V gene's germline CDR1 is MNHEY and CDR2 SMNVEV (reference sequence). V shed 5 bases, J shed 6 bases, and the junction held 0 bases outside the gene matches. The CDR3 sequence is 12 residues long. CDR3 sequence: CASSSGGNEQFF. The CDR3 DNA reads as TGTGCCAGCAGTAGCGGGGGCAATGAGCAGTTCTTC.

The chain has TRBV2 and TRBJ1-4; 12 bases fit TRBD1. This CDR3 spans 15 amino acids. J was trimmed by 6 bases and V by 8 bases; bases with no gene match: 7. Per germline, CDR1 SNHLY and CDR2 FYNNEI. The CDR3 nucleotides are TGTGCCAGCGGGGGGACAGGGGGCGCGTATGAAAAACTGTTTTTT. This encodes CASGGTGGAYEKLFF.

J is TRBJ1-3 and V is TRBV5-1; D may be TRBD1 (6 bases). The CDR3 is made up of 15 amino acids. V lost 0 bases to trimming and J lost 2 bases, with 9 bases between them. Germline V gene lookup returns CDR1 SGHRS and CDR2 YFSETQ. The CDR3 region is CASSLAAGAGNTIYF. The DNA for the CDR3 is TGCGCCAGCAGCTTGGCCGCAGGGGCTGGAAACACCATATATTTT.

The sample holds a few counts of this clone. The V gene is TRBV28, the J gene TRBJ1-1; D is unclear. CDR3 size: 13 residues. Trimming pared 3 bases from V and 0 bases from J, leaving 5 bases between. CDR1 is MDHEN and CDR2 is SYDVKM in the germline V gene. CDR3 sequence: CASSLPVNTEAFF. The CDR3 bases are TGTGCCAGCAGTTTGCCAGTGAACACTGAAGCTTTCTTT.

This clone has more than one count but fewer than ten. This rearrangement joins TRBV11-2 to TRBJ2-3; TRBD2 is a possible D gene (6 bases). Trimming removed 3 bases at V and 4 bases at J, with 14 bases between. The germline V gene encodes CDR1 SGHAT and CDR2 FQNNGV. CDR3 length: 15 residues. The CDR3 sequence is CASSLRGSGSDTQYF. CDR3 nucleotides: TGTGCCAGCAGCTTGCGCGGCAGCGGGTCAGATACGCAGTATTTT.

For the CDR3, the DNA is TGTGCCAGCAGCTTGGTGAGAAGAAATAATGAAAAACTGTTTTTT. This sequence encodes CASSLVRRNNEKLFF. The chain joins TRBV5-6 to TRBJ1-4; D uncertain. This CDR3 is built from 15 residues. Trimming left V 0 bases short and J 4 bases short, with 10 bases between. The germline V gene has CDR1 SGHDT and CDR2 YYEEEE.

This sequence joins TRBV4-1 and TRBJ2-2; D is possibly TRBD2 (6 bases). The CDR3 is 16 amino acids. Germline V gene lookup returns CDR1 MGHRA and CDR2 YSYEKL. Trimming left V 6 bases short and J 3 bases short, with 17 bases between. The CDR3 sequence is CASRPGSGLYTGELFF. Written as DNA, the CDR3 is TGCGCCAGCAGACCCGGTTCGGGACTTTACACCGGGGAGCTGTTTTTT.

The chain employs TRBV19 and TRBJ1-2; 7 bases are a match to TRBD1. Germline-derived CDR1 and CDR2 are LNHDA and SQIVND (reference sequence). The CDR3 sequence is 16 residues long. The ends lost 3 bases at V and 4 bases at J; junction bases unmatched: 11. CDR3 amino acids: CASSIAPGGLGYGYTF. DNA of the CDR3: TGTGCCAGTAGTATTGCCCCAGGGGGACTGGGCTATGGCTACACCTTC.

The chain carries TRBV5-5 and TRBJ2-1; TRBD1 matches 7 bases. Losses at the gene ends were 4 bases for V and 1 base for J; bases not matched to a gene: 8. This CDR3 has 16 residues. Germline V lookup: CDR1 SGHKS, CDR2 YYEKEE (reference sequence). DNA for the CDR3: TGTGCCAGCAGCCAAACACCGGGACAGTCCTACAATGAGCAGTTCTTC. Amino acid sequence: CASSQTPGQSYNEQFF. The full variable domain, with the rest looked up from reference TRBV5-5 and TRBJ2-1, is DAGVTQSPTHLIKTRGQQVTLRCSPISGHKSVSWYQQVLGQGPQFIFQYYEKEERGRGNFPDRFSARQFPNYSSELNVNALLLGDSALYLCASSQTPGQSYNEQFFGPGTRLTVL.

This chain links TRBV6-5 with TRBJ1-4, with a possible D match to TRBD1 (5 bases). Germline lookup yields CDR1 MNHEY and CDR2 SVGAGI. This CDR3 comprises 13 residues. The ends were cut back, 6 bases at V and 1 base at J, with 6 bases in the middle. This chain's CDR3 is CASRQGTNEKLFF. The CDR3 DNA follows: TGTGCCAGCAGGCAGGGAACTAATGAAAAACTGTTTTTT.